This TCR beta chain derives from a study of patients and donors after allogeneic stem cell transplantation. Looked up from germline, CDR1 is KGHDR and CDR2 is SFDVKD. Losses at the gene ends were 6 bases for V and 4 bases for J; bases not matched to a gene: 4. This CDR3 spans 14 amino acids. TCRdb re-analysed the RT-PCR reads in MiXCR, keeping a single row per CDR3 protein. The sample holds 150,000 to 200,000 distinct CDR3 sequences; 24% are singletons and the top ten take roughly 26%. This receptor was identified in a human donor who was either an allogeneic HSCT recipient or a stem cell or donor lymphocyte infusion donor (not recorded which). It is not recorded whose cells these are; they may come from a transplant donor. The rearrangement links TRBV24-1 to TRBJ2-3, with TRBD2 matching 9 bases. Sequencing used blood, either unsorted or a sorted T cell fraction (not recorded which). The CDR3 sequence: CATSLSGGADTQYF. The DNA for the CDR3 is TGTGCCACCAGTCTTAGCGGGGGTGCAGATACGCAGTATTTT.